This T cell receptor (beta chain) emerged from a study of post-analysis software for immune sequencing data. Across the whole study: Patients had relapsing-remitting, secondary progressive or progressive-relapsing multiple sclerosis; some lacked subtype.

Libraries were made from TCR beta cDNA, and they carried unique molecular identifiers. Researchers reported roughly 510,000 cDNA molecules coming from roughly 1 to 10 million T cells. Each CDR3 protein is one row after TCRdb ran MiXCR on the PCR reads. This table has approximately 770,000 distinct CDR3 sequences, just over 45% appearing once. Findings and caveats of the study: Strong co-clustering by F measure was evident for samples that had been prepared in the same batch. Significantly lower normalized Chao1 diversity was seen in multiple sclerosis patients than in controls.

Remarks on this clonotype: Its antigen is unknown.

The sequence came from a girl aged 5-17 years with multiple sclerosis. Sequenced input: blood.

CDR3 DNA sequence: TGTGCCACTTCAGCCGGGCTTGACAATGAGCAGTTCTTC. Its protein is CATSAGLDNEQFF. The genes are TRBV24-1 and TRBJ2-1; D gene unclear. Trimming shortened V by 10 bases and J by 5 bases, and 14 bases separated the two germline ends. Germline V gene lookup returns CDR1 KGHDR and CDR2 SFDVKD. The CDR3 extends over 13 amino acids.